This T cell receptor (beta chain) comes out of a study of identical twins. General study points: Conclusions rested on cross-sectional statistics rather than following the same donors.

V gave up 4 bases and J gave up 0 bases; unmatched junction bases: 2. Germline values: CDR1 SNHLY, CDR2 FYNNEI. The CDR3 runs to 15 residues. Template switching (which added a universal primer site) was used, and cDNA carried unique molecular identifiers. TCRdb passed the 5' RACE reads through MiXCR, listing each CDR3 protein once. The table lists 1.5 million to 2 million distinct CDR3 sequences, about 31% of them singletons. This clonotype was observed a handful of times. Its antigen is as yet unknown. The sequenced sample was cord blood. This sequence originates from a newborn girl in good health. This chain links TRBV2 with TRBJ2-3, with TRBD1 identical over 9 bases. The CDR3 coding sequence is TGTGCCAGCAGTGGGGACAGGGAGAGCACAGATACGCAGTATTTT. This sequence encodes CASSGDRESTDTQYF.